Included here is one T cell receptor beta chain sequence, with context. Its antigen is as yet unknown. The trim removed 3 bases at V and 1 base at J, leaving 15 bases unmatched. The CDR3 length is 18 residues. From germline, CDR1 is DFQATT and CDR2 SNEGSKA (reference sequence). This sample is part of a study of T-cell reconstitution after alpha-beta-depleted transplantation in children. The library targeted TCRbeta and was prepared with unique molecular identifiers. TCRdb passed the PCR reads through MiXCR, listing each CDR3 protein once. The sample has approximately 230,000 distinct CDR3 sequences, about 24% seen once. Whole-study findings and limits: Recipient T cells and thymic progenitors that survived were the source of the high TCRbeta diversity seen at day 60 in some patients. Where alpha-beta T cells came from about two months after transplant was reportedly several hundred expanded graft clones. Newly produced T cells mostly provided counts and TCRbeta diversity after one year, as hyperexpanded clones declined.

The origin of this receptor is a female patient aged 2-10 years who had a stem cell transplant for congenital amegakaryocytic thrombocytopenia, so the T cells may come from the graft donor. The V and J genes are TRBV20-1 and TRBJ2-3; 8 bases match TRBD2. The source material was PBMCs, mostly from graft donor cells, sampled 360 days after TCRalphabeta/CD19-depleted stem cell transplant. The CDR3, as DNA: TGCAGTGCTAGGCTTTGGGGAAGGCTAGCGGGTGGCACAGATACGCAGTATTTT. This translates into CSARLWGRLAGGTDTQYF.